The 19 T cell receptor beta chains in this list originate from one sample, sequenced in a study of blood T cell repertoires in COVID-19. The protocol was immunoSEQ multiplex PCR, while the TCRdb copy is restricted to in-frame clones and leaves out a portion. The sample has 490,000 or so clones, roughly nine tenths seen once; the top ten hold around 7.9%. The sequencing sample was made of PBMCs or T cells enriched from blood (not recorded which). These receptors were collected from an older woman who had recovered from COVID-19.

The V and J genes are TRBV20-1 and TRBJ2-4; D is possibly TRBD1 (5 bases). The CDR3 loop spans 11 amino acids. The V end was cut by 4 bases, the J end by 13 bases, with 14 bases between. CDR1 is DFQATT and CDR2 is SNEGSKA in the germline V gene (reference sequence). Here the CDR3 DNA reads TGCAGTGCTAACATGGGGCCCGACCAGTACTTC. Its protein is CSANMGPDQYF.

V and J are TRBV30 and TRBJ1-2, with D possibly TRBD1 on 5 matching bases. The V and J ends lost 3 bases and 0 bases respectively, with 14 bases between them. CDR1 GTSNPN and CDR2 SVGIG come from the germline V gene (reference sequence). The CDR3 extends over 15 amino acids. Written as DNA, the CDR3 is TGTGCCTGGAGACCCGGACACGGAGCTAACTATGGCTACACCTTC. Translated: CAWRPGHGANYGYTF.

In its sample, this clone was seen a few times. This rearrangement joins TRBV19 to TRBJ1-6; a weak D match, TRBD1 (5 bases). Trimming took 6 bases from V and 1 from J, leaving 16 bases between them. The CDR3 sequence is 17 residues long. CDR1 LNHDA and CDR2 SQIVND come from the germline V gene (reference sequence). CDR3 protein: CASRSGGSRSYNSPLHF. The CDR3 region has the DNA TGTGCCAGTAGATCGGGGGGTTCTCGGTCCTATAATTCACCCCTCCACTTT. Full variable domain (remainder filled in from reference TRBV19 and TRBJ1-6): DGGITQSPKYLFRKEGQNVTLSCEQNLNHDAMYWYRQDPGQGLRLIYYSQIVNDFQKGDIAEGYSVSREKKESFPLTVTSAQKNPTAFYLCASRSGGSRSYNSPLHFGNGTRLTVT.

This clone was recorded once. The V and J genes are TRBV7-2 and TRBJ2-1; possible D gene TRBD2, 6 bases. The CDR3 has 15 amino acids. V was trimmed by 5 bases and J by 8 bases, leaving 19 bases between them. Germline-derived CDR1 and CDR2 are SGHTA and FQGNSA. Written as DNA, the CDR3 is TGTGCCAGCAGCCAAGGACTAATAGCGCCGGATGAGCAGTTCTTC. As protein: CASSQGLIAPDEQFF.

This clone was recorded only once. The chain combines TRBV6-5 with TRBJ1-1, with a possible D match to TRBD1 (6 bases). Germline V gene data show CDR1 as MNHEY and CDR2 as SVGAGI. The ends were cut back, 6 bases at V and 4 bases at J, with 18 bases in the middle. The CDR3 is made up of 15 amino acids. This chain's CDR3 is CASRTTSGGGTEAFF. The CDR3 DNA sequence: TGTGCCAGCAGAACTACCTCGGGAGGGGGCACTGAAGCTTTCTTT.

The V and J genes are TRBV3-1 (or the pseudogene TRBV3-2) and TRBJ2-7; perhaps TRBD2 as D (7 bases). Germline values: CDR1 LGHDT, CDR2 YNNKEL (reference sequence). With 1 base removed from V and 2 bases from J, the gap between germline ends came to 15 bases. The CDR3 is made up of 16 amino acids. The CDR3 nucleotides read TGTGCCAGCAGCCAAGTTGGCGGGGGCCTTACCTACGAGCAGTACTTC. This encodes CASSQVGGGLTYEQYF.

This rearrangement joins TRBV3-1 (or the pseudogene TRBV3-2) to TRBJ1-5, with no clear D. This CDR3 comprises 12 residues. V was clipped by 3 bases and J by 5 bases, with 5 bases between them. Looked up from germline, CDR1 is LGHDT and CDR2 is YNNKEL (reference sequence). This CDR3 is CASSHGDQPQHF. The CDR3, as DNA: TGTGCCAGCAGCCATGGAGATCAGCCCCAGCATTTT.

The rearrangement uses TRBV9 and TRBJ1-6; 7 bases line up with TRBD1. Germline V gene lookup returns CDR1 SGDLS and CDR2 YYNGEE. V dropped 0 bases and J dropped 0; count of bases not matched to a gene: 3. CDR3 length: 17 residues. CDR3 nucleotide sequence: TGTGCCAGCAGCGTAGGGGACAGCAGCTCCTATAATTCACCCCTCCACTTT. This gives the protein CASSVGDSSSYNSPLHF.

The V call is TRBV10-3, the J call TRBJ1-3, with D perhaps TRBD1 (5 bases). Germline V gives CDR1 ENHRY, CDR2 SYGVKD. Trimming left V 4 bases short and J 0 bases short, with 7 bases between. This CDR3 comprises 14 residues. The CDR3 nucleotides read TGTGCCATCAGTGGACAGTTCTCTGGAAACACCATATATTTT. Translated: CAISGQFSGNTIYF.

This sequence joins TRBV2 and TRBJ1-2; a weak D match, TRBD1 (6 bases). V was cut by 4 bases and J by 7 bases, with 7 bases left in between. CDR1 is SNHLY, CDR2 FYNNEI, per germline. The CDR3 sequence is 11 residues long. Written as DNA, the CDR3 is TGTGCCAGCAGTGCAGGGGTTGGCTACACCTTC. It yields the protein CASSAGVGYTF.

The rearrangement links TRBV7-9 to TRBJ2-3; D possibly corresponds to TRBD1 (5 bases). The CDR3 loop spans 15 amino acids. Germline V CDR1 and CDR2: SEHNR, FQNEAQ (reference sequence). V gave up 5 bases and J gave up 0 bases, with 12 bases separating them. The CDR3 reads CASSPRQTSTDTQYF. The CDR3 region has the DNA TGTGCCAGCAGCCCTCGACAGACAAGCACAGATACGCAGTATTTT.

The V and J genes are TRBV3-1 (or the pseudogene TRBV3-2) and TRBJ1-3; the match to TRBD1 covers 7 bases. The junction had 8 bases not matched to a gene; V was cut back by 6 bases and J by 9 bases. This CDR3 contains 13 residues. The germline V gene has CDR1 LGHDT and CDR2 YNNKEL (reference sequence). DNA of the CDR3: TGTGCCAGCAGACTTACTCCAGGGGGCACCATATATTTT. It encodes CASRLTPGGTIYF.

V and J are TRBV3-1 (or the pseudogene TRBV3-2) and TRBJ2-2, with a tentative D call TRBD2 (7 bases). The CDR3 runs 14 residues. Germline V gene lookup returns CDR1 LGHDT and CDR2 YNNKEL (reference sequence). Trimming shortened V by 2 bases and J by 6 bases, and 10 bases separated the two germline ends. CDR3: CASSQRGGAGELFF. Written as DNA, the CDR3 is TGTGCCAGCAGCCAAAGGGGGGGGGCCGGGGAGCTGTTTTTT.

The chain joins TRBV6-6 to TRBJ2-1; 9 nucleotides match TRBD1. V trimming: 5 bases; J trimming: 4 bases; junction bases outside the gene matches: 12. CDR1 and CDR2 (germline): MNHNY, SVGAGI (reference sequence). The CDR3 runs to 17 residues. Written as DNA, the CDR3 is TGTGCCAGCAGTCCACGAGCCACCGGGACAGGGTACAATGAGCAGTTCTTC. The encoded protein is CASSPRATGTGYNEQFF.

The rearrangement joins TRBV5-8 to TRBJ2-3, with TRBD1 identical over 11 bases. This CDR3 is built from 16 residues. The V gene's germline CDR1 is SGHTS and CDR2 YDEGEE. V dropped 3 bases and J dropped 2; count of bases not matched to a gene: 5. CDR3: CASSSGDRGTTDTQYF. CDR3 DNA: TGTGCCAGCAGCTCGGGGGACAGGGGGACCACAGATACGCAGTATTTT.

J is TRBJ1-2 and V is TRBV18, with D hard to call. The germline V gene encodes CDR1 KGHSH and CDR2 LQKENI. The CDR3 is 14 residues long. Trimming cost V 6 bases and J 4 bases, with 15 bases left between them. CDR3 sequence: CASSPRTDSYGYTF. For the CDR3, the DNA is TGTGCCAGCTCTCCAAGGACGGACTCCTATGGCTACACCTTC.

This chain connects TRBV6-5 to TRBJ1-1, with a weak D call TRBD1 (5 bases). From germline, CDR1 is MNHEY and CDR2 SVGAGI. Trimming took 7 bases from V and 2 from J, leaving 17 bases between them. This CDR3 comprises 15 residues. The CDR3 sequence: CASIGAGGKNTEAFF. CDR3 nucleotides: TGTGCCAGCATCGGGGCCGGGGGAAAAAACACTGAAGCTTTCTTT.

The chain uses TRBV11-2 and TRBJ1-2, with 7 nucleotides matching TRBD1. J gave up 3 bases and V 5 bases, and 6 bases lay outside the gene matches. There are 14 residues in the CDR3. The germline CDR1 and CDR2 sequences are SGHAT and FQNNGV. Here the CDR3 reads CASSPLTGDYGYTF. In DNA, the CDR3 is TGTGCCAGCAGCCCCCTTACAGGGGACTATGGCTACACCTTC.

The chain combines TRBV5-5 with TRBJ1-4, with 8 bases lining up with TRBD1. In germline, CDR1 is SGHKS, CDR2 YYEKEE (reference sequence). The V segment lost 5 bases and the J segment 3 bases; nucleotides outside the gene matches: 6. The CDR3 totals 15 residues. CDR3 sequence reads: CASSRDRGSNEKLFF. The CDR3 coding sequence is TGTGCCAGCAGTCGCGACAGGGGATCTAATGAAAAACTGTTTTTT.